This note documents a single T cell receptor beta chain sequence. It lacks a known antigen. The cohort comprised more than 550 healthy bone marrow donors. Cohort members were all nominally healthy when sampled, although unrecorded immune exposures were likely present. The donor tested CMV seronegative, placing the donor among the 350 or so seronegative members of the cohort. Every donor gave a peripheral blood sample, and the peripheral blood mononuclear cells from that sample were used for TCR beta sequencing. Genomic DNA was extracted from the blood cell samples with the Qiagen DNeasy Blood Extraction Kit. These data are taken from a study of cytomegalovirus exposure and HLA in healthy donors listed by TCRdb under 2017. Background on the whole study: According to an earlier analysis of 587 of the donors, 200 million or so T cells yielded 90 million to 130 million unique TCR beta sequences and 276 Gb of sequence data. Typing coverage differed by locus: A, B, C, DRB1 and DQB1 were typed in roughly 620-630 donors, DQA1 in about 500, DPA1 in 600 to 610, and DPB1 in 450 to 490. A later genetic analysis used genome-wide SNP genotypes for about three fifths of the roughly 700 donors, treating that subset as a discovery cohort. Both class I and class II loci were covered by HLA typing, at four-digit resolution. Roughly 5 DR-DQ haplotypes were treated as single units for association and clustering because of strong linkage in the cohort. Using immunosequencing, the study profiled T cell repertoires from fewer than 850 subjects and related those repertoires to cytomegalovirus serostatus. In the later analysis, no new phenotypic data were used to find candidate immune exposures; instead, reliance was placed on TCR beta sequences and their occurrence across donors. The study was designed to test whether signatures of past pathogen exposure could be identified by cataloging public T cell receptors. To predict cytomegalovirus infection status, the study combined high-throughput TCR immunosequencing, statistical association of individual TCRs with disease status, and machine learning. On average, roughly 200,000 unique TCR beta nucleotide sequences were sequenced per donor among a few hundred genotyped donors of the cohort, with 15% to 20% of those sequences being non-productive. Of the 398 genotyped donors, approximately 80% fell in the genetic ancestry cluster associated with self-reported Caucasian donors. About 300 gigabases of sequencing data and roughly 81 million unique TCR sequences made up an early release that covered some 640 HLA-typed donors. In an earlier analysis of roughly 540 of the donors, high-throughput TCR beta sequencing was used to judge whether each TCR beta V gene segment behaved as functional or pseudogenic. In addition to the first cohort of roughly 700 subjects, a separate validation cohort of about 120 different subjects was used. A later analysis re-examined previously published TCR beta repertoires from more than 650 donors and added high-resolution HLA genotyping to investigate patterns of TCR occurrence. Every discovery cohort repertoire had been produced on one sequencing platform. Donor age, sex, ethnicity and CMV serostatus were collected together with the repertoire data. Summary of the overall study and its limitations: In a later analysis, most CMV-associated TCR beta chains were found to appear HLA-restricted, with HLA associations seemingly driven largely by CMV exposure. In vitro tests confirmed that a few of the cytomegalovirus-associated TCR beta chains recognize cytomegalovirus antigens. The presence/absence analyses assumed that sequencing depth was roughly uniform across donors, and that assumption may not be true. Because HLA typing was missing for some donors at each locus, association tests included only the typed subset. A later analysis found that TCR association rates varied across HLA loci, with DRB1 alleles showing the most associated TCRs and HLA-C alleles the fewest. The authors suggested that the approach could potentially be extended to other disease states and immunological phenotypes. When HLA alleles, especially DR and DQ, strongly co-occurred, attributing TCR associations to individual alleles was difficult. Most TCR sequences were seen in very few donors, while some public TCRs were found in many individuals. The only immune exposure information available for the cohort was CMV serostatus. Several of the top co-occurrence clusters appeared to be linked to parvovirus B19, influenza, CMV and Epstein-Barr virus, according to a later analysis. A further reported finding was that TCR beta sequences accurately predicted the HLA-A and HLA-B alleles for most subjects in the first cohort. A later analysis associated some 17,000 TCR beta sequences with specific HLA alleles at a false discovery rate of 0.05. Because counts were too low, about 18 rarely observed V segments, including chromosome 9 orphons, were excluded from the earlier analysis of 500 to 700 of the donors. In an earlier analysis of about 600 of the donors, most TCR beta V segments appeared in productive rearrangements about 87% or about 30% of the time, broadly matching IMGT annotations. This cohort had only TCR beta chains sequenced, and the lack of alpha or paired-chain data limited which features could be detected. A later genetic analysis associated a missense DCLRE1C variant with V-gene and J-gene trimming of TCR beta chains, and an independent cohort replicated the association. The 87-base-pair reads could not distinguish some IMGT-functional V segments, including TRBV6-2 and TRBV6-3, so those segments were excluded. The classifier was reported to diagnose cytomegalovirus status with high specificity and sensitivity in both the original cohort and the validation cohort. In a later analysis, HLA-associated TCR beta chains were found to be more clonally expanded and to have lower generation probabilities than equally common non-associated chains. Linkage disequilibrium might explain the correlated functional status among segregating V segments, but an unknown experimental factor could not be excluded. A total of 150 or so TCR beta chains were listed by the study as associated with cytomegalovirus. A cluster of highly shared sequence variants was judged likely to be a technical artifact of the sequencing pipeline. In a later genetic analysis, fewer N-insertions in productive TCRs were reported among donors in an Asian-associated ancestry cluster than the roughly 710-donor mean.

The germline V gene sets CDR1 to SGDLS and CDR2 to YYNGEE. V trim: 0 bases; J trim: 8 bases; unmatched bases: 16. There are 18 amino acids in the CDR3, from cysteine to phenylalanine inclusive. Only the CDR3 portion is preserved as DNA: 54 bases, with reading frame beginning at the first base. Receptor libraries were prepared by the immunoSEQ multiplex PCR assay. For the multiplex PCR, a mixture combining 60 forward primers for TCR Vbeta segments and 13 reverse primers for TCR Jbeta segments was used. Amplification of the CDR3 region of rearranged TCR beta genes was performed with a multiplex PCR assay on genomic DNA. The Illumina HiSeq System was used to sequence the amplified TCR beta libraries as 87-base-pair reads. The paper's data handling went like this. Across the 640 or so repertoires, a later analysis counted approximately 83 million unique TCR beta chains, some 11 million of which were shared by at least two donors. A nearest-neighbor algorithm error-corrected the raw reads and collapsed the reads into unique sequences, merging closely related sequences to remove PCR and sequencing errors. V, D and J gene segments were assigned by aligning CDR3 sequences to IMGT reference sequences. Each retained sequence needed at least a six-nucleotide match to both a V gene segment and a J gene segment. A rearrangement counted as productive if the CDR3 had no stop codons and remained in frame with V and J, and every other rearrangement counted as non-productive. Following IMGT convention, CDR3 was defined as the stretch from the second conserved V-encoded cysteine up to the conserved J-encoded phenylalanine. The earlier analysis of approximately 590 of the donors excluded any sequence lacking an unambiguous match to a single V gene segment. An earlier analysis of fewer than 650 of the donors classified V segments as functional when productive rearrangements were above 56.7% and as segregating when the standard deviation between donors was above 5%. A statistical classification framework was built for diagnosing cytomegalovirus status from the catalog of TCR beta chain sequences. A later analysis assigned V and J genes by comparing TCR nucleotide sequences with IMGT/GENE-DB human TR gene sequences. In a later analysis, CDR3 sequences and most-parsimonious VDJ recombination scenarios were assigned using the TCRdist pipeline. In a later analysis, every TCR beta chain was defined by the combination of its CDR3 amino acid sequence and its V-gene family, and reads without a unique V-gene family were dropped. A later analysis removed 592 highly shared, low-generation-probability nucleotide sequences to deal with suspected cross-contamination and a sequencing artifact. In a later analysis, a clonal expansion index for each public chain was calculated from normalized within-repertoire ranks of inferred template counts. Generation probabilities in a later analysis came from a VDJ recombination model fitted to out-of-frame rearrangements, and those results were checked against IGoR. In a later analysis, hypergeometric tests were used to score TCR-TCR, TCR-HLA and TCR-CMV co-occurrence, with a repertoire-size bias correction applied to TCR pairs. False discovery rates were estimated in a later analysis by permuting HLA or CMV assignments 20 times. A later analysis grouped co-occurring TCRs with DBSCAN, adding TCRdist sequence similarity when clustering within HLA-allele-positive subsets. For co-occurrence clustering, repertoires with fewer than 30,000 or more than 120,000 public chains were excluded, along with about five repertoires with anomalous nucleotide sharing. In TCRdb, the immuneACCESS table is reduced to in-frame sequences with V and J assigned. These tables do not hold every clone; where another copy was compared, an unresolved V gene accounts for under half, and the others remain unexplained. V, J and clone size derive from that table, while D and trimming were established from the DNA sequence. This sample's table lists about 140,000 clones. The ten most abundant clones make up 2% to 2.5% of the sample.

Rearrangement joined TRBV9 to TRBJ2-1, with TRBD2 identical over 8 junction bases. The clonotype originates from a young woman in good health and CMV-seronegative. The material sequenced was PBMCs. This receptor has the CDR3 CASSVAPKASGSRDEQFF. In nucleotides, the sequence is TGTGCCAGCAGCGTAGCCCCGAAAGCCAGCGGGAGCCGGGATGAGCAGTTCTTC. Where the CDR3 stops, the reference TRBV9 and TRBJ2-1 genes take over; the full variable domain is DSGVTQTPKHLITATGQRVTLRCSPRSGDLSVYWYQQSLDQGLQFLIQYYNGEERAKGNILERFSAQQFPDLHSELNLSSLELGDSALYFCASSVAPKASGSRDEQFFGPGTRLTVL.